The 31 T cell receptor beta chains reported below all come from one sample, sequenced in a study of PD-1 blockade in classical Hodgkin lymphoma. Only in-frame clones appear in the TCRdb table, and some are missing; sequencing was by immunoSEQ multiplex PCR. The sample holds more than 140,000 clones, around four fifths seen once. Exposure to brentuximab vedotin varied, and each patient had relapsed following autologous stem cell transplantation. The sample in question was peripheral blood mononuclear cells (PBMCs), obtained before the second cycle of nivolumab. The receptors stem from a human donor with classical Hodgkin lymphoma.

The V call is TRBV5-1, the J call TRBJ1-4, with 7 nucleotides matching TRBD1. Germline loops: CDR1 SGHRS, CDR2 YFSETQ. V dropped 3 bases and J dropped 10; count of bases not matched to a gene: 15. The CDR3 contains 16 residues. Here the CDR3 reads CASSWIELGQNGKLFF. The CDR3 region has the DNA TGCGCCAGCAGCTGGATCGAATTGGGACAGAACGGAAAACTGTTTTTT.

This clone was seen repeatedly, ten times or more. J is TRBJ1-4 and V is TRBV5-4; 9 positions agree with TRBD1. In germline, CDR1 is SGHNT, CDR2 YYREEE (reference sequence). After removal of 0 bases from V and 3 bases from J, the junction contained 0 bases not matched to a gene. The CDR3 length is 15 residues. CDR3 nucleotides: TGTGCCAGCAGCTTGGGACAGGGGGCTAATGAAAAACTGTTTTTT. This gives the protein CASSLGQGANEKLFF.

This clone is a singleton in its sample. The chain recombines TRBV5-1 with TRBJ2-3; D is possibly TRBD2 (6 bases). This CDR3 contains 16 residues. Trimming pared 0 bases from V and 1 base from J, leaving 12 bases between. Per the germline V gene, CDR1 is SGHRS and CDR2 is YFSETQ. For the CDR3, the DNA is TGCGCCAGCAGCTTGGGGAGCGGGCTGGGCACAGATACGCAGTATTTT. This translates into CASSLGSGLGTDTQYF.

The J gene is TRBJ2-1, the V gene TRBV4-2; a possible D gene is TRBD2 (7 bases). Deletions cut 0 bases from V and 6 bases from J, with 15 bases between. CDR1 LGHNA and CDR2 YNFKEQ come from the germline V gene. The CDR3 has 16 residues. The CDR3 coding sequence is TGTGCCAGCAGCCAAGATTTTCCGGGGGGCCGCAATGAGCAGTTCTTC. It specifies CASSQDFPGGRNEQFF.

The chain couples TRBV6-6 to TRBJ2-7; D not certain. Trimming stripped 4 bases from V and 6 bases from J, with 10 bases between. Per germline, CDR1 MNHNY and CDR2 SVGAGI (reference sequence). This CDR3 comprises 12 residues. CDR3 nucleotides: TGTGCCAGCAGTTTGGAACTGCGCGAGCAGTACTTC. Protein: CASSLELREQYF.

The CDR3 is CASSIPDLTEAFF. CDR3 bases: TGTGCCAGTAGTATACCCGACTTAACTGAAGCTTTCTTT. J is TRBJ1-1 and V is TRBV19; no clear D gene. The CDR3 spans 13 residues. The V end lost 2 bases, the J end lost 5 bases, and 9 bases lay between the germline ends. Looked up from germline, CDR1 is LNHDA and CDR2 is SQIVND (reference sequence).

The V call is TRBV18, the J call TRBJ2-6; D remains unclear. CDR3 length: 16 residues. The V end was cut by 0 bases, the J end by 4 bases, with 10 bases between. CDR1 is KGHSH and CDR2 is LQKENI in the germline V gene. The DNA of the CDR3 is TGTGCCAGCTCACCACCCAGGACCCCCGGGGCCAACGTCCTGACTTTC. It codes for CASSPPRTPGANVLTF. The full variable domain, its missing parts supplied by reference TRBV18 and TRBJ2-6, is NAGVMQNPRHLVRRRGQEARLRCSPMKGHSHVYWYRQLPEEGLKFMVYLQKENIIDESGMPKERFSAEFPKEGPSILRIQQVVRGDSAAYFCASSPPRTPGANVLTFGAGSRLTVL.

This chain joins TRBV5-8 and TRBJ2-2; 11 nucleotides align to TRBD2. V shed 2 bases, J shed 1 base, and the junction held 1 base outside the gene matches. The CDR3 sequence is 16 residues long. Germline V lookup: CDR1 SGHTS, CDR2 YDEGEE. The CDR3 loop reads CASSFLAGGNTGELFF. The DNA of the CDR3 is TGTGCCAGCAGCTTCCTAGCGGGGGGGAACACCGGGGAGCTGTTTTTT.

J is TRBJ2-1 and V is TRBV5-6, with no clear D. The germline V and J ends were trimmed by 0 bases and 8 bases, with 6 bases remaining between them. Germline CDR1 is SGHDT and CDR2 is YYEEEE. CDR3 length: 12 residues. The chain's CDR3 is CASSLESHEQFF. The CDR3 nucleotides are TGTGCCAGCAGCTTGGAGTCGCATGAGCAGTTCTTC. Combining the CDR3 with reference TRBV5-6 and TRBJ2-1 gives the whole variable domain DAGVTQSPTHLIKTRGQQVTLRCSPKSGHDTVSWYQQALGQGPQFIFQYYEEEERQRGNFPDRFSGHQFPNYSSELNVNALLLGDSALYLCASSLESHEQFFGPGTRLTVL.

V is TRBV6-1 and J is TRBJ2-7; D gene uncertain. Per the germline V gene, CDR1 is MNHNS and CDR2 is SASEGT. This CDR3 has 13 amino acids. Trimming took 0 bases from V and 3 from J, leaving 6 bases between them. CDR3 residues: CASSEAGSYEQYF. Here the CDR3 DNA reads TGTGCCAGCAGTGAAGCGGGCAGCTACGAGCAGTACTTC.

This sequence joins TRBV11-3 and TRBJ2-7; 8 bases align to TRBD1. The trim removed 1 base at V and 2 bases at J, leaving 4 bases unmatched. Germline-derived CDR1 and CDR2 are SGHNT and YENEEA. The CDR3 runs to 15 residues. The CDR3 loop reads CASSLGLDRAYEQYF. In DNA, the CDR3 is TGTGCCAGCAGCTTAGGTCTGGACAGGGCCTACGAGCAGTACTTC.

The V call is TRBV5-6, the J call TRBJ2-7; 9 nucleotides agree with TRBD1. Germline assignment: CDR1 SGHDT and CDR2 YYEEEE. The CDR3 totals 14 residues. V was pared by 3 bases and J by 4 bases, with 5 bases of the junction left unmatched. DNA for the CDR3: TGTGCCAGCAGCTCGGGACAGGGCTCTTACGAGCAGTACTTC. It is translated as CASSSGQGSYEQYF.

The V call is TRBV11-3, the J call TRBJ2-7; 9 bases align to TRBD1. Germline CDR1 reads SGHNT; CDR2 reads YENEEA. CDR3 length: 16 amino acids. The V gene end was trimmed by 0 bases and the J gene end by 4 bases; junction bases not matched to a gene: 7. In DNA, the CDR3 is TGTGCCAGCAGCTTAGAGAGGGGACAGGGAAATTACGAGCAGTACTTC. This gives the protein CASSLERGQGNYEQYF.

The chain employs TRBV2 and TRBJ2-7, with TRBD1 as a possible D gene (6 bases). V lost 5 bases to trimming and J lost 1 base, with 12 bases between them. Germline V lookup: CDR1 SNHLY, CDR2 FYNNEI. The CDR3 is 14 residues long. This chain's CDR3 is CASSPDRFSYEQYF. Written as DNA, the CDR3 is TGTGCCAGCAGTCCCGACAGGTTTTCCTACGAGCAGTACTTC. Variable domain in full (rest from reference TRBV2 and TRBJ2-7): EPEVTQTPSHQVTQMGQEVILRCVPISNHLYFYWYRQILGQKVEFLVSFYNNEISEKSEIFDDQFSVERPDGSNFTLKIRSTKLEDSAMYFCASSPDRFSYEQYFGPGTRLTVT.

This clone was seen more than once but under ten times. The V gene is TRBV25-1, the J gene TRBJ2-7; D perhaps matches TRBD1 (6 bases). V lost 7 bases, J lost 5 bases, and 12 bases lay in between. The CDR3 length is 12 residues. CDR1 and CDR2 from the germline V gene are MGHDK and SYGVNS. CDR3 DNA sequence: TGTGCCAGCATGTGGGACACTCACGAGCAGTACTTC. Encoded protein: CASMWDTHEQYF.

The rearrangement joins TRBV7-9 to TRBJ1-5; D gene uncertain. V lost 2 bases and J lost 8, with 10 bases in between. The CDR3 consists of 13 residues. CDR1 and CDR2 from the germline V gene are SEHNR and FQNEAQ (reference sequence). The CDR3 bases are TGTGCCAGCAGCTTAACGGGAGGAGAGCCCCAGCATTTT. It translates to CASSLTGGEPQHF. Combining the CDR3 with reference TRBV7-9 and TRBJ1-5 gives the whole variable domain DTGVSQNPRHKITKRGQNVTFRCDPISEHNRLYWYRQTLGQGPEFLTYFQNEAQLEKSRLLSDRFSAERPKGSFSTLEIQRTEQGDSAMYLCASSLTGGEPQHFGDGTRLSIL.

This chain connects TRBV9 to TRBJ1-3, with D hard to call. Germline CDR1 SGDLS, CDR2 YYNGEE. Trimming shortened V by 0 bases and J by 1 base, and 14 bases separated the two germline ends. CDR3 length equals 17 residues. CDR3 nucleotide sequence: TGTGCCAGCAGCGTAGGGCTGGCGGCCGGTTCTGGAAACACCATATATTTT. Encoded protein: CASSVGLAAGSGNTIYF.

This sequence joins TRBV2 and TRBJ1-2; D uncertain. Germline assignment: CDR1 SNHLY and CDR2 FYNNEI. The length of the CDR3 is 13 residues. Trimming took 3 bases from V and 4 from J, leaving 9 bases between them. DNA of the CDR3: TGTGCCAGCAGTGACTACCCGGGCTATGGCTACACCTTC. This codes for CASSDYPGYGYTF.

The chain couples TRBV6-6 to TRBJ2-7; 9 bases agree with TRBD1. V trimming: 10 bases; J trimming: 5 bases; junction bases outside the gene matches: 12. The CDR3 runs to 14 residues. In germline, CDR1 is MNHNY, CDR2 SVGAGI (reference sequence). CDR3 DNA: TGTGCCACACACAGGGGGCCTATCCAAAACGAGCAGTACTTC. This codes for CATHRGPIQNEQYF.

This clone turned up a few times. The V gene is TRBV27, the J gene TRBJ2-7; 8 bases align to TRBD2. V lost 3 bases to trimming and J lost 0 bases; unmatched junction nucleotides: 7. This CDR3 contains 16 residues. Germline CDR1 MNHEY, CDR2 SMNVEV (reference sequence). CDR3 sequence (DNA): TGTGCCAGCAGTTTCGGGGCGGGAGGCTTCTCCTACGAGCAGTACTTC. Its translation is CASSFGAGGFSYEQYF.

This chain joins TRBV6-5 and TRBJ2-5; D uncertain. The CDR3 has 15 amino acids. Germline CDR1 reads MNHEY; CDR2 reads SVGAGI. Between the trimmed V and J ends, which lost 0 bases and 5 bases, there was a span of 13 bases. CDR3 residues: CASSYSSSTAETQYF. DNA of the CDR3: TGTGCCAGCAGTTACTCGAGTTCTACCGCTGAGACCCAGTACTTC.

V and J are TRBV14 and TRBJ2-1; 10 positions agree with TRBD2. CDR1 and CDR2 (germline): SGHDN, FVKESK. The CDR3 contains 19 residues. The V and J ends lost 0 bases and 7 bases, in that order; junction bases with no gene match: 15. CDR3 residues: CASSQEWRRLAGDGNEQFF. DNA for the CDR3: TGTGCCAGCAGCCAAGAATGGCGAAGGCTAGCGGGAGATGGTAATGAGCAGTTCTTC.

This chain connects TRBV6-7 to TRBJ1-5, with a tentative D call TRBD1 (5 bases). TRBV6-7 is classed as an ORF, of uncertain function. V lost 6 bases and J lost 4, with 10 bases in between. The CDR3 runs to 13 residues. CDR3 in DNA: TGTGCCAGCAGGAACGGGGGGAATCAGCCCCAGCATTTT. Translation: CASRNGGNQPQHF.

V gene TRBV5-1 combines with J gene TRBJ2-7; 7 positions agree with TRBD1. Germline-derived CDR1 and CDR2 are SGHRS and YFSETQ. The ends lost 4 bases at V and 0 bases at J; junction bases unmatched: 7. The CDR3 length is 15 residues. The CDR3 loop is CASSSLGQPSYEQYF. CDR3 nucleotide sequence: TGCGCCAGCAGCAGCCTGGGACAGCCCTCCTACGAGCAGTACTTC.

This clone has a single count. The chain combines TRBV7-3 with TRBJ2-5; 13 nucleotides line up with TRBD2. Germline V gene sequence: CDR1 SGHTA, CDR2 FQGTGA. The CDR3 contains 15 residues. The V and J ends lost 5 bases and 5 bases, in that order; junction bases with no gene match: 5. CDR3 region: CASSRTSGSIETQYF. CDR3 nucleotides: TGTGCCAGCAGCCGGACTAGCGGGAGCATTGAGACCCAGTACTTC.

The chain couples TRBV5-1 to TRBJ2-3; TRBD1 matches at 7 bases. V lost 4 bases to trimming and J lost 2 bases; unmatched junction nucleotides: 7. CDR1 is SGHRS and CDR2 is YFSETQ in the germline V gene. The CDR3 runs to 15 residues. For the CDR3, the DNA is TGCGCCAGCAGCATCCTAGGGGGCTACACAGATACGCAGTATTTT. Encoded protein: CASSILGGYTDTQYF.

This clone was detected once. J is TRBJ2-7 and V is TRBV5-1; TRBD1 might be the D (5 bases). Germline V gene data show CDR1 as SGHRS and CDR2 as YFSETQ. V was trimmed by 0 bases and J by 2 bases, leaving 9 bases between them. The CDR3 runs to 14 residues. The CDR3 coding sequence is TGCGCCAGCAGCTTGGGGACAAGCACCTACGAGCAGTACTTC. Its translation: CASSLGTSTYEQYF.

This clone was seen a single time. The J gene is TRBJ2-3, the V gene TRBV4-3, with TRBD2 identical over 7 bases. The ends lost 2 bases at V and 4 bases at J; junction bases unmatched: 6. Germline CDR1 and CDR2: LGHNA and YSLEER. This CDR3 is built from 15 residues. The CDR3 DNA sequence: TGCGCCAGCAGCCAACTAGCGGCGTCTGCAGATACGCAGTATTTT. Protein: CASSQLAASADTQYF.

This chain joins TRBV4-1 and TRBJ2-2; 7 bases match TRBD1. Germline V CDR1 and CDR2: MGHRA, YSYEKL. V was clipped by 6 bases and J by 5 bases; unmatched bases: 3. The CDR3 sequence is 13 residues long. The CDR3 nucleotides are TGCGCCAGCAGTAGGGGGCTGACCGGGGAGCTGTTTTTT. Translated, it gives CASSRGLTGELFF.

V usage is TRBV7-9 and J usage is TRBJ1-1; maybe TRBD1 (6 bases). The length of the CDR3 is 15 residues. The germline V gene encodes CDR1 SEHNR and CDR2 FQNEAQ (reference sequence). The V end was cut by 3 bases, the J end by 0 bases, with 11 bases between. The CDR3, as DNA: TGTGCCAGCAGCTTGGGGGCAGCTATGAACACTGAAGCTTTCTTT. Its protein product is CASSLGAAMNTEAFF.

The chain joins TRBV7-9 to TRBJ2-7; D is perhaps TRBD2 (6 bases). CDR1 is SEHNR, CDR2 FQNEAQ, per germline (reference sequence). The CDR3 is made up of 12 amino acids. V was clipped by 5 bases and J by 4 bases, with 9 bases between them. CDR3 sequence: CASSPGGYEQYF. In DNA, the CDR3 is TGTGCCAGCAGCCCCGGAGGGTACGAGCAGTACTTC.